These 20 T cell receptor beta chains were sequenced from one sample in a study of spatial heterogeneity in lung cancer. Each CDR3 protein is one row after TCRdb ran MiXCR on the 5' RACE reads. The sample lists about 14,000 distinct CDR3 sequences, about 4.5% occurring once. Regarding time point: sample taken at primary tumor resection. Antigen specificity for these receptors is unknown. Study findings and constraints: Expanded intratumoral alpha and beta TCR counts tracked tumor mutation counts.

The input for sequencing was lung tumor tissue, taken at surgery. Source of these receptors: a female donor with early-stage non-small cell lung cancer.

This clonotype was picked up many times. This beta chain slipped into a library made for alpha chains as a stray read, so its size is not meaningful. The rearrangement joins TRBV3-1 to TRBJ2-3; the D gene is possibly TRBD1 (5 bases). V gave up 5 bases and J gave up 0 bases, with 12 bases separating them. CDR1 and CDR2 (germline): LGHDT, YNNKEL (reference sequence). CDR3 length: 15 residues. The CDR3 nucleotides read TGTGCCAGCAGCGCAAGTGGGGCCAGCACAGATACGCAGTATTTT. Translation: CASSASGASTDTQYF.

In its sample, this clonotype was seen a few times. As an off-target read in a library built for alpha chains, this beta chain has a frequency of little significance. The V gene is TRBV29-1, the J gene TRBJ2-1; D not resolved. V lost 2 bases and J lost 0, with 8 bases in between. CDR1 is SQVTM, CDR2 ANQGSEA, per germline. The CDR3 loop spans 14 amino acids. The CDR3 DNA is TGCAGCGTTGAAATAGGCAACTCCTACAATGAGCAGTTCTTC. As protein: CSVEIGNSYNEQFF.

This clonotype was detected many times. This beta chain turned up in a library designed for alpha chains; as an off-target read, its abundance says little. J is TRBJ1-3 and V is TRBV5-1, with no clear D. The CDR3 has 16 residues. V was cut by 0 bases and J by 0 bases, with 10 bases left in between. The germline V gene encodes CDR1 SGHRS and CDR2 YFSETQ. CDR3 DNA: TGCGCCAGCAGCTTGGATAGTGTGAGCTCTGGAAACACCATATATTTT. This codes for CASSLDSVSSGNTIYF.

By proportion, this clonotype is medium-sized (0.01 to 0.1%). For a library built for alpha chains, this beta chain is a stray read; little rests on its size. The rearrangement uses TRBV18 and TRBJ1-5; perhaps TRBD1 as D (6 bases). Germline V lookup: CDR1 KGHSH, CDR2 LQKENI. Trimming shortened V by 3 bases and J by 6 bases, and 9 bases separated the two germline ends. The CDR3 extends over 13 amino acids. The CDR3 DNA follows: TGTGCCAGCTCACCCAAACAGGGTCAGCCCCAGCATTTT. It is translated as CASSPKQGQPQHF.

At least ten counts were recorded for this clonotype. The library was built for alpha chains, so this beta chain is an off-target read and its size means little. J is TRBJ2-5 and V is TRBV19, with D perhaps matching TRBD1 (5 bases). CDR3 length equals 13 residues. Trimming cost V 5 bases and J 4 bases, with 11 bases left between them. Germline V gives CDR1 LNHDA, CDR2 SQIVND (reference sequence). The CDR3 is CASSQDTGETQYF. The CDR3 bases are TGTGCCAGTAGTCAGGACACCGGAGAGACCCAGTACTTC.

This clonotype was observed at least ten times. Since it is a stray read in a library aimed at alpha chains, this beta chain has a size that is not meaningful. The J gene is TRBJ2-7, the V gene TRBV11-2; possible D gene TRBD2, 5 bases. The germline V gene has CDR1 SGHAT and CDR2 FQNNGV. There are 16 residues in the CDR3. Trimming took off 4 bases at V and 2 bases at J, with 18 bases between the two ends. The CDR3 protein is CASSYNSASPPYEQYF. For the CDR3, the DNA is TGTGCCAGCAGCTATAATAGCGCCAGCCCTCCCTACGAGCAGTACTTC.

In this sample, this clonotype turned up many times. For a library built for alpha chains, this beta chain is a stray read; little rests on its size. The CDR3 is CASNRVYGTDTQYF. The CDR3 bases are TGTGCCAGCAATCGGGTCTATGGTACAGATACGCAGTATTTT. The chain carries TRBV6-2 or TRBV6-3 and TRBJ2-3; D is uncertain. V lost 7 bases, J lost 3 bases, and 14 bases lay in between. CDR3 length: 14 amino acids. Germline CDR1 reads MNHEY; CDR2 reads SVGEGT.

This clonotype was picked up many times. This beta chain is a stray read from a library made for alpha chains; its abundance is not meaningful. J is TRBJ1-1 and V is TRBV5-1; D gene ambiguous. Germline loops: CDR1 SGHRS, CDR2 YFSETQ. Trimming removed 4 bases from V and 0 bases from J, with 13 bases in between. The CDR3 extends over 15 amino acids. The CDR3 DNA sequence: TGCGCCAGCAGCCCCGGACTGATTGTGAACACTGAAGCTTTCTTT. Translated, it gives CASSPGLIVNTEAFF.

This clonotype was observed at least ten times. This beta chain is a stray read from a library made for alpha chains; its abundance is not meaningful. This chain connects TRBV12-3 or TRBV12-4 to TRBJ1-2; D possibly corresponds to TRBD1 (6 bases). With 5 bases removed from V and 8 bases from J, the gap between germline ends came to 24 bases. This CDR3 comprises 16 residues. CDR3 coding DNA: TGTGCCAGCAGTCCGATGAGCGGGGGGGGCGATTTGGGCTACACCTTC. It codes for CASSPMSGGGDLGYTF.

This clonotype was seen at least ten times. Within a library made for alpha chains, this beta chain is off target, and its count is uninformative. Here the CDR3 reads CASGARHYQETQYF. In DNA form, the CDR3 reads TGTGCCAGCGGGGCCCGACACTACCAAGAGACCCAGTACTTC. The gene calls are TRBV6-8 and TRBJ2-5, with D possibly matching TRBD1 (5 bases). The CDR3 covers 14 residues. Trimming cost V 8 bases and J 0 bases, with 13 bases left between them. Germline V gene data show CDR1 as MNHGY and CDR2 as SAAAGT.

This clonotype occurred many times. This beta chain slipped into a library made for alpha chains as a stray read, so its size is not meaningful. This chain links TRBV9 with TRBJ2-5, with TRBD2 identical over 9 bases. The CDR3 loop spans 16 amino acids. The trim removed 0 bases at V and 5 bases at J, leaving 8 bases unmatched. CDR1 and CDR2 from the germline V gene are SGDLS and YYNGEE. The CDR3 DNA is TGTGCCAGCAGCGTAGGAGGGACTAGCCTGGGGGAGACCCAGTACTTC. Encoded protein: CASSVGGTSLGETQYF.

By frequency in the sample, this clonotype is medium-sized. The library was designed around alpha chains, so this beta chain is a stray read whose abundance carries little weight. V is TRBV6-5 and J is TRBJ2-5, with D hard to call. V lost 5 bases and J lost 0, with 22 bases in between. Per germline, CDR1 MNHEY and CDR2 SVGAGI. This CDR3 is 18 amino acids long. As DNA, the CDR3 is TGTGCCAGCAGTGTGAAAGTTCGGTTCGGAGTACACCAAGAGACCCAGTACTTC. Translation gives CASSVKVRFGVHQETQYF.

This clonotype was picked up many times. This beta chain came through as a stray read in a library set up for alpha chains, and its size says little. The J gene is TRBJ2-7, the V gene TRBV29-1; D could derive from TRBD1 or TRBD2 (5 bases each). The CDR3 runs to 13 residues. CDR1 and CDR2 from the germline V gene are SQVTM and ANQGSEA. The ends were cut back, 3 bases at V and 2 bases at J, with 11 bases in the middle. The CDR3 DNA sequence: TGCAGCGTTGATTCCAGGGAGCCCTACGAGCAGTACTTC. Its protein is CSVDSREPYEQYF.

At least ten counts were recorded for this clonotype. As an off-target read in a library built for alpha chains, this beta chain has a frequency of little significance. The genes are TRBV5-6 and TRBJ2-5; D is undetermined. Looked up from germline, CDR1 is SGHDT and CDR2 is YYEEEE. V was trimmed by 2 bases and J by 9 bases, leaving 17 bases between them. The CDR3 has 14 amino acids. The DNA of the CDR3 is TGTGCCAGCAGCTTTCCCGCCTACCGACCATCCCAGTACTTC. Translating it yields CASSFPAYRPSQYF.

The table lists this clonotype with many counts. For a library built for alpha chains, this beta chain is a stray read; little rests on its size. V is TRBV20-1 and J is TRBJ2-4; TRBD1 is a possible D gene (5 bases). Deletions cut 6 bases from V and 0 bases from J, with 15 bases between. The CDR3 has 15 residues. CDR1 is DFQATT, CDR2 SNEGSKA, per germline (reference sequence). This CDR3 reads CSADILGLAKNIQYF. CDR3 nucleotide sequence: TGCAGTGCGGACATATTGGGGCTAGCCAAAAACATTCAGTACTTC.

At least ten counts were recorded for this clonotype. In a library made to pick up alpha chains, this beta chain is a stray read with a size that means little. The rearrangement joins TRBV6-5 to TRBJ1-2; D is possibly TRBD1 (5 bases). V shed 8 bases and J shed 3 bases, with 10 bases lying between them. The CDR3 is made up of 12 amino acids. The germline V gene encodes CDR1 MNHEY and CDR2 SVGAGI. CDR3 nucleotides: TGTGCCAGCTCCCAAGGGGACTATGGCTACACCTTC. Its protein product is CASSQGDYGYTF.

As to this clonotype: In a library made to pick up alpha chains, this beta chain is a stray read with a size that means little. CDR3 sequence reads: CASSQDRSGGALVKTQYF. CDR3 DNA: TGCGCCAGCAGCCAAGATCGGAGCGGGGGGGCTCTCGTGAAGACCCAGTACTTC. V is TRBV4-3 and J is TRBJ2-5; TRBD2 agrees at 10 bases. The ends lost 0 bases at V and 6 bases at J; junction bases unmatched: 13. In germline, CDR1 is LGHNA, CDR2 YSLEER. The CDR3 contains 18 residues.

This clonotype was seen ten or more times. This beta chain slipped into a library made for alpha chains as a stray read, so its size is not meaningful. This chain's CDR3 is CASSSGTGLTGANVLTF. CDR3 DNA sequence: TGTGCCAGCAGCTCCGGGACAGGGTTGACTGGGGCCAACGTCCTGACTTTC. The chain joins TRBV7-9 to TRBJ2-6, with 9 bases aligning to TRBD1. CDR1 SEHNR and CDR2 FQNEAQ come from the germline V gene (reference sequence). V lost 4 bases, J lost 2 bases, and 6 bases stayed unmatched. This CDR3 comprises 17 residues. The complete variable domain, with remaining parts taken from reference TRBV7-9 and TRBJ2-6, reads DTGVSQNPRHKITKRGQNVTFRCDPISEHNRLYWYRQTLGQGPEFLTYFQNEAQLEKSRLLSDRFSAERPKGSFSTLEIQRTEQGDSAMYLCASSSGTGLTGANVLTFGAGSRLTVL.

This clonotype has more than one count but fewer than ten. This beta chain represents an off-target read in a library built for alpha chains; its size is of limited meaning. This chain joins TRBV5-4 and TRBJ1-2, with D maybe TRBD1 (6 bases). V dropped 4 bases and J dropped 4 bases, with 17 bases sitting between them. CDR3 length: 15 amino acids. The germline CDR1 and CDR2 sequences are SGHNT and YYREEE (reference sequence). The CDR3 sequence is CASSLPRGRVYGYTF. The CDR3 DNA follows: TGTGCCAGCAGCCTCCCGCGGGGGCGCGTCTATGGCTACACCTTC. Supplemented by reference TRBV5-4 and TRBJ1-2, the full variable domain reads ETGVTQSPTHLIKTRGQQVTLRCSSQSGHNTVSWYQQALGQGPQFIFQYYREEENGRGNFPPRFSGLQFPNYSSELNVNALELDDSALYLCASSLPRGRVYGYTFGSGTRLTVV.

This clonotype was counted ten times or more. A library prepared for alpha chains yielded this beta chain as an off-target read; its size is of little meaning. The J gene is TRBJ1-3, the V gene TRBV20-1, with 8 bases matching TRBD1. The CDR3 is 19 amino acids. The V gene end was trimmed by 2 bases and the J gene end by 0 bases; junction bases not matched to a gene: 15. Germline V CDR1 and CDR2: DFQATT, SNEGSKA (reference sequence). In nucleotides, the CDR3 is TGCAGTGCTAGACCTCCGGGACAGGTCTTCCCCTACTCTGGAAACACCATATATTTT. Residues: CSARPPGQVFPYSGNTIYF.